The sequence of this T cell receptor (beta chain) was determined in a study of blood T cell repertoires in COVID-19. Turning to the study itself: Whether acute or convalescent, the COVID-19 samples came from the United States, Italy and Spain.

Only in-frame clones appear in the TCRdb table, and some are missing; sequencing was by immunoSEQ multiplex PCR. Here the sample spans over 250,000 clones, 88% being singletons. The count of this clone is one. Across about two dozen US areas, participants ranged in age from roughly 18 to 95 years. CDR1 is SGHRS and CDR2 is YFSETQ in the germline V gene. This CDR3 comprises 14 residues. V dropped 4 bases and J dropped 6; count of bases not matched to a gene: 8. The clonotype comes from a woman between 45 and 65 years old who had recovered from COVID-19. The chain links TRBV5-1 to TRBJ2-3; 7 bases line up with TRBD1. The sample taken for sequencing was PBMCs or T cells enriched from blood (not recorded which). DNA of the CDR3: TGCGCCAGCAGCCCCCGGGACAGACAGGATACGCAGTATTTT. Translated, it gives CASSPRDRQDTQYF.